This T cell receptor (beta chain) was found in a study of blood T cell repertoires in COVID-19. The wider study: PBMCs, B-cell-depleted T cells, or T cells were the source of the cDNA or gDNA that made up the material.

Methods used by the authors: Estimation of nucleated cell counts was performed using reference gene primer amplification. Method: immunoSEQ multiplex PCR; TCRdb's copy keeps in-frame clones and lacks some. V, J and clone size reflect that table, while D and trimming were determined from the DNA. The sample shows a few hundred thousand clones, roughly nine tenths of them seen only once. Trimming removed 0 bases from V and 2 bases from J, with 11 bases in between. Germline V gene lookup returns CDR1 SGHNT and CDR2 YYREEE (reference sequence). The CDR3 contains 15 residues. Followed over time, Seattle patients had been enrolled while infection was active.

The clonotype comes from a woman in her twenties or thirties with COVID-19, enrolled during active disease. The V call is TRBV5-4, the J call TRBJ1-2; D perhaps matches TRBD1 (6 bases). The sequenced sample consisted of peripheral blood. DNA for the CDR3: TGTGCCAGCAGCTTGGCAGGGGCAGGAAACTATGGCTACACCTTC. It specifies CASSLAGAGNYGYTF.